The clone carrying this T cell receptor (beta chain) was recorded only once. This table comes from immunoSEQ multiplex PCR, and its TCRdb copy is limited to in-frame clones, with some not included. The sample comprises 150,000 to 180,000 clones, over 85% of which are singletons, and under 2.5% rests with the top ten. This specimen comes from a study of control samples from healthy donors and cancer patients. V gave up 6 bases and J gave up 4 bases, with 10 bases separating them. There are 13 residues in the CDR3. Germline V gene sequence: CDR1 LNHDA, CDR2 SQIVND (reference sequence). Sample: blood. This receptor was taken from a man in his fifties in good health. The V and J genes are TRBV19 and TRBJ1-5, with D unclear. Written as DNA, the CDR3 is TGTGCCAGTAGCAGTAAGAGGAATCAGCCCCAGCATTTT. Translated: CASSSKRNQPQHF.